This T cell receptor beta chain was captured in a study of tumor-infiltrating lymphocytes in primary liver carcinoma. Unsorted whole blood supplied the RNA, and germline DNA was extracted too. Total RNA amounting to 450 to 500 ng was the source from which TCR beta cDNA was made with a constant-region primer. Amplification in three nested multiplex PCR rounds with slightly modified ARM-PCR gave rise to TCR beta libraries. The first two PCR rounds used TRBV1-TRBV30 forward primers with a C-beta reverse primer, nine to ten cycles each. TCRdb re-analysed the multiplex PCR reads in MiXCR, keeping a single row per CDR3 protein. The profile shows about 200,000 distinct CDR3 sequences, less than 65% of them singletons. This CDR3 spans 17 amino acids. V was cut by 4 bases and J by 4 bases, with 20 bases left in between.

The clonotype originates from a woman aged 60 to 75 with primary liver carcinoma and hepatitis B virus infection. Material: peripheral blood. The chain combines TRBV12-3 or TRBV12-4 with TRBJ1-3; D is undetermined. CDR3: CASSSDTVSGLGNTIYF. CDR3 coding DNA: TGTGCCAGCAGTTCAGATACCGTGTCAGGTCTGGGAAACACCATATATTTT.